This is a list of T cell receptor beta chains from one sample in a study of blood T cell repertoires in COVID-19. Clones were sequenced by immunoSEQ multiplex PCR, and TCRdb holds only the in-frame ones, with some missing. This table holds about 14,000 clones, 87% found once. Sequencing was carried out using peripheral blood. These receptors originate from a human donor with active COVID-19. The donor label of this sample is uncertain. CDR3s leave out the opening cysteine and the closing phenylalanine or tryptophan.

v_gene	CDR3aa
TRBV11-3	ASSFSTGLDYNEQF
TRBV28	ASRSPVYEQY
TRBV7-9	ASSLAASDYNEQF
TRBV27	ASSSSGSYEQY
TRBV15	ATSRPEDSPFVGYT
TRBV2	ASSKIQVFPDEKLF
TRBV6-1	ASSEAPSGRTYEQY
TRBV7-3	ASSRGGSVNEQF
TRBV7-3	ASSLFSFGNSPLH
TRBV7-8	ASSPGYERLSSYNEQF
TRBV6-2/TRBV6-3	ASSSFYRAYYEQY